This TCR beta chain was identified during a study of blood T cell repertoires in COVID-19. About the study: Acute and convalescent COVID-19 specimens originated in the United States, Italy and Spain. T cells, B-cell-depleted T cells, or PBMCs provided the cDNA or gDNA that served as material.

Source study methods: Estimation of nucleated cell counts relied on the amplification of reference gene primers. Libraries were prepared by immunoSEQ multiplex PCR; TCRdb keeps only in-frame clonotypes and omits some of them. The DNA was the basis for D and trimming; V, J and clone size are from that table. The sample carries roughly 670,000 clones, about nine tenths recorded once. Trimming pared 5 bases from V and 7 bases from J, leaving 11 bases between. Germline CDR1 and CDR2: LNHNV and YYDKDF (reference sequence). The CDR3 has 13 residues. The material sequenced was peripheral blood. The rearrangement links TRBV15 to TRBJ2-2; possibly TRBD2 for D (5 bases). The clonotype was recovered from a woman aged 18-29 years with acute or convalescent COVID-19. Here the CDR3 reads CATSGQEDGELFF. The CDR3 DNA sequence: TGTGCCACCAGCGGCCAGGAGGACGGGGAGCTGTTTTTT.